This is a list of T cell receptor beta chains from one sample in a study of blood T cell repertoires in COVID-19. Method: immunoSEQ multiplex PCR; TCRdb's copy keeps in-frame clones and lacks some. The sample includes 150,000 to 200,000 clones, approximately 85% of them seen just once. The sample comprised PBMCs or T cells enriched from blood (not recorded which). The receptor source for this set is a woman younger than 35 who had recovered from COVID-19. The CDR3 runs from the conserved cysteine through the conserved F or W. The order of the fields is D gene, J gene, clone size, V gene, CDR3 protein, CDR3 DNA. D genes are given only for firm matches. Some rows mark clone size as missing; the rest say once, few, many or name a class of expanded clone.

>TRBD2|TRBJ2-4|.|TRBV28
CASSFGGGLAKNIQYF
TGTGCCAGCAGTTTTGGGGGGGGTCTAGCCAAAAACATTCAGTACTTC
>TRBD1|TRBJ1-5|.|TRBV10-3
CAISPSGTDNQPQHF
TGTGCCATCTCACCATCCGGGACAGACAATCAGCCCCAGCATTTT
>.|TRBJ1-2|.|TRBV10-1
CASSDSNYGYTF
TGCGCCAGCAGTGACAGTAACTATGGCTACACCTTC
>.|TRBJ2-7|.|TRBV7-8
CASSFQSHSYEQYF
TGTGCCAGCAGCTTTCAGTCCCACTCCTACGAGCAGTACTTC
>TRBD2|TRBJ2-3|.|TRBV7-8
CASSPPRRLATQIPQYF
TGTGCCAGCAGCCCGCCCCGAAGACTAGCGACCCAGATACCACAGTATTTT
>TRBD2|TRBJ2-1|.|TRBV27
CASKGLAGFSYNEQFF
TGTGCCAGCAAGGGACTAGCGGGATTCTCCTACAATGAGCAGTTCTTC
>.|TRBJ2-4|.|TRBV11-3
CASSFGVFEDIQYF
TGTGCCAGCAGCTTCGGGGTCTTCGAGGACATTCAGTACTTC
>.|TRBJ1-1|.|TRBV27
CASSSSSGGAEAFF
TGTGCCAGCAGTTCCTCATCGGGAGGGGCTGAAGCTTTCTTT
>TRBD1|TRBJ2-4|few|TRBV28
CASSLSGQTRNPIQYF
TGTGCCAGCAGTCTTTCGGGACAGACACGGAATCCCATTCAGTACTTC
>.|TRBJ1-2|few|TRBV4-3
CASSQSQHYNYGYTF
TGCGCCAGCAGCCAGTCACAACATTATAACTATGGCTACACCTTC
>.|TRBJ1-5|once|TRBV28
CASSWETLISGRQFQPQHF
TGTGCCAGCAGTTGGGAGACATTAATTTCCGGCCGACAATTTCAGCCCCAGCATTTT
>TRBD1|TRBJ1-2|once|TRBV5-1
CASSLADSDRGIYGYTF
TGCGCCAGCAGCTTGGCAGATTCTGACAGGGGCATCTATGGCTACACCTTC
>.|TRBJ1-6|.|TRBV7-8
CASRGGWDSPLHF
TGTGCCAGCAGAGGAGGGTGGGATTCACCCCTCCACTTT
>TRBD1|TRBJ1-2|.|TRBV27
CASSYLGLGGQGVNGYTF
TGTGCCAGCAGTTACCTCGGTCTCGGGGGACAGGGGGTGAATGGCTACACCTTC
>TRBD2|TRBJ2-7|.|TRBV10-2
CASSRTSGRDEQYF
TGCGCCAGCAGCAGGACTAGCGGGAGGGACGAGCAGTACTTC
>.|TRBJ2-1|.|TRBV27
CASSSRGSGRSYNEQFF
TGTGCCAGCAGTTCACGAGGGAGCGGCCGGAGCTACAATGAGCAGTTCTTC
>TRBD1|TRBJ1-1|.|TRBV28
CASSFGQGGRGTEAFF
TGTGCCAGCAGTTTTGGACAGGGGGGACGGGGCACTGAAGCTTTCTTT
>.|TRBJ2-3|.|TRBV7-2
CASSLITDPTDTQYF
TGTGCCAGCAGCTTAATCACAGACCCAACAGATACGCAGTATTTT
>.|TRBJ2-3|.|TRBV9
CASESTDTQYF
TGTGCCAGCGAGTCCACAGATACGCAGTATTTT
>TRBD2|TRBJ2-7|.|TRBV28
CASILSGGVGEEQYF
TGTGCCAGCATTCTAAGCGGGGGGGTCGGGGAAGAGCAGTACTTC
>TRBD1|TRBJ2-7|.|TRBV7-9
CASSFSGQAPYEQYF
TGTGCCAGCAGCTTTTCCGGACAGGCTCCCTACGAGCAGTACTTC
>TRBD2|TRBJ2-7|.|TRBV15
CATSRVGLAGYEQYF
TGTGCCACCAGCAGAGTAGGACTAGCGGGGTACGAGCAGTACTTC
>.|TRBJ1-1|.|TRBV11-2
CASSLERATEAFF
TGTGCCAGCAGCTTAGAGCGGGCGACTGAAGCTTTCTTT
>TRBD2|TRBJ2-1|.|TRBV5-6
CASSSQGAGAYNEQFF
TGTGCCAGCAGCTCGCAAGGAGCGGGGGCCTACAATGAGCAGTTCTTC
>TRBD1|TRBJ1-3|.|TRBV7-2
CASRGGTGVSGNTIYF
TGTGCCAGCAGGGGCGGGACAGGGGTGTCTGGAAACACCATATATTTT
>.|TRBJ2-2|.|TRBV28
CASTLPTGELFF
TGTGCCAGCACCCTACCGACCGGGGAGCTGTTTTTT
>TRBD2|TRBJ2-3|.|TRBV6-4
CASSPGWGGVTDTQYF
TGTGCCAGCAGCCCCGGCTGGGGGGGGGTCACAGATACGCAGTATTTT
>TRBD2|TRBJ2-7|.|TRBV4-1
CASSFQSGGGSYEQYF
TGCGCCAGCAGCTTCCAGAGCGGGGGGGGCTCCTACGAGCAGTACTTC
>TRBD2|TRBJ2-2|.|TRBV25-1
CASSALAGGTGELFF
TGTGCCAGCAGTGCACTAGCGGGAGGCACCGGGGAGCTGTTTTTT
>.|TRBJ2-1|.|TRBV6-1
CASSEAEGGNEQFF
TGTGCCAGCAGTGAAGCGGAGGGAGGCAATGAGCAGTTCTTC
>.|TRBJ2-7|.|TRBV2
CASSETGSSYEQYF
TGTGCCAGCAGTGAAACAGGTAGCTCCTACGAGCAGTACTTC
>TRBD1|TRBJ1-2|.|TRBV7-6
CASSPGTGGLGSYGYTF
TGTGCCAGCAGCCCCGGGACAGGGGGCTTAGGCAGCTATGGCTACACCTTC
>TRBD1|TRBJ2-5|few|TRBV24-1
CATSVPGQGKTQYF
TGTGCCACCAGTGTCCCAGGACAGGGAAAGACCCAGTACTTC
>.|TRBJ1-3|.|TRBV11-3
CASRQPRDTNTRPGNTIYF
TGTGCCAGCAGGCAGCCCCGGGACACGAATACCCGGCCTGGAAACACCATATATTTT
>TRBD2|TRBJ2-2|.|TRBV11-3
CASSLAGEFGELFF
TGTGCCAGCAGCCTAGCGGGGGAATTCGGGGAGCTGTTTTTT
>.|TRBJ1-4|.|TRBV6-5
CASSPGETESEKLFF
TGTGCCAGCAGTCCAGGAGAGACAGAAAGTGAAAAACTGTTTTTT
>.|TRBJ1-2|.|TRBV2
CASSHASGDYGYTF
TGTGCCAGCAGCCACGCTTCCGGGGACTATGGCTACACCTTC
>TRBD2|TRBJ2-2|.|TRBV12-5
CASGLVAGSNTGELFF
TGTGCTAGTGGTTTGGTAGCGGGGAGTAACACCGGGGAGCTGTTTTTT
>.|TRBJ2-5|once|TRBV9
CASSNIQETQYF
TGTGCCAGCAGCAATATACAAGAGACCCAGTACTTC
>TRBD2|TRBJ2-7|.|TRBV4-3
CASSQGTSGADEQYF
TGCGCCAGCAGCCAAGGGACTAGCGGGGCTGACGAGCAGTACTTC
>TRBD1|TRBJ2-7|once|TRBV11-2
CASSQGQSYEQYF
TGTGCCAGCAGCCAGGGACAGAGCTACGAGCAGTACTTC
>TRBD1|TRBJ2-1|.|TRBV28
CASSLGDRYNEQFF
TGTGCCAGCAGTCTTGGGGACAGATACAATGAGCAGTTCTTC
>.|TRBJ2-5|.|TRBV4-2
CASSQWTGGGLKTQYF
TGTGCCAGCAGCCAATGGACGGGGGGCGGATTAAAGACCCAGTACTTC
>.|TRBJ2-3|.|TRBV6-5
CASTIGPGTDTQYF
TGTGCCAGCACGATCGGTCCCGGCACAGATACGCAGTATTTT
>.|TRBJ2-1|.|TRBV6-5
CASSLEGQGGNEQFF
TGTGCCAGCAGCCTCGAGGGGCAGGGGGGTAATGAGCAGTTCTTC
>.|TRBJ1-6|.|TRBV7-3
CASSLLSYNSPLHF
TGTGCCAGCAGCTTACTCTCCTATAATTCACCCCTCCACTTT
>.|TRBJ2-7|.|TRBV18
CASSPAGSSSYEQYF
TGTGCCAGCTCACCAGCAGGGTCAAGCTCCTACGAGCAGTACTTC
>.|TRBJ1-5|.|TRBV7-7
CASSPRYPRSDQPQHF
TGTGCTAGCAGCCCCCGGTACCCCAGGTCAGATCAGCCCCAGCATTTT
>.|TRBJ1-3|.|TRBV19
CASAKTSPGNTIYF
TGTGCCAGTGCTAAGACATCCCCTGGAAACACCATATATTTT
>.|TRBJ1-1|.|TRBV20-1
CSPQGNTEAFF
TGCAGCCCACAGGGTAACACTGAAGCTTTCTTT
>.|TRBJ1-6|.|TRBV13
CASSLDFYSPLHF
TGTGCCAGCAGCTTAGATTTCTATTCACCCCTCCACTTT
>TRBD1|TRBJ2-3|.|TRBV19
CASSAAGGGGTDTQYF
TGTGCCAGTAGTGCGGCAGGGGGCGGGGGCACAGATACGCAGTATTTT